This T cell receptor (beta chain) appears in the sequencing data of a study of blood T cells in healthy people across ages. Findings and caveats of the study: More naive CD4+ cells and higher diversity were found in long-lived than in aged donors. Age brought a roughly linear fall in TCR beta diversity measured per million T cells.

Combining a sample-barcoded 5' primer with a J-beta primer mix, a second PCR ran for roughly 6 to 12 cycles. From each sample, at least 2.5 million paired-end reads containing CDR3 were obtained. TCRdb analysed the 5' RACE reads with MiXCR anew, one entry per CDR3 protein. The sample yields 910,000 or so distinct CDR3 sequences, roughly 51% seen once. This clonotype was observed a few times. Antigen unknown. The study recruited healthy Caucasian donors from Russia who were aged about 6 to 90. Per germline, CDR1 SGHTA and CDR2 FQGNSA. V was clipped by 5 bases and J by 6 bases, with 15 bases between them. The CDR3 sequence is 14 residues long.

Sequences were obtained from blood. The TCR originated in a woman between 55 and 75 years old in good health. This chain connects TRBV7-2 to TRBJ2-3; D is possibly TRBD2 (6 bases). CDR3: CASSPRTGGDTQYF. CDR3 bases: TGTGCCAGCAGCCCCCGGACTGGGGGGGATACGCAGTATTTT.